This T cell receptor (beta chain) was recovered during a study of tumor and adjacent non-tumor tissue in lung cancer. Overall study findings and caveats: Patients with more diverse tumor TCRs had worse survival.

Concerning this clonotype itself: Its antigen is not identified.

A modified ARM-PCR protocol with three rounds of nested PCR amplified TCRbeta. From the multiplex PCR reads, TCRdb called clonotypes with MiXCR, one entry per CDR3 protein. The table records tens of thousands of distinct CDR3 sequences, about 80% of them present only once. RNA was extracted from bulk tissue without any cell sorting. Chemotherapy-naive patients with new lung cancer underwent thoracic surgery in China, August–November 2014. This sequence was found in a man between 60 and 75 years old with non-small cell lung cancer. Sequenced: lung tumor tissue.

CDR3 DNA: TGCAGTGCTAGAGGGGGGGACAAAGGGGCCAATGAGCAGTTCTTC. As protein: CSARGGDKGANEQFF. The rearrangement uses TRBV20-1 and TRBJ2-1; D may match TRBD1 or TRBD2 (6 bases each). The V gene's germline CDR1 is DFQATT and CDR2 SNEGSKA (reference sequence). V lost 1 base to trimming and J lost 6 bases, with 16 bases between them. The CDR3 consists of 15 residues.